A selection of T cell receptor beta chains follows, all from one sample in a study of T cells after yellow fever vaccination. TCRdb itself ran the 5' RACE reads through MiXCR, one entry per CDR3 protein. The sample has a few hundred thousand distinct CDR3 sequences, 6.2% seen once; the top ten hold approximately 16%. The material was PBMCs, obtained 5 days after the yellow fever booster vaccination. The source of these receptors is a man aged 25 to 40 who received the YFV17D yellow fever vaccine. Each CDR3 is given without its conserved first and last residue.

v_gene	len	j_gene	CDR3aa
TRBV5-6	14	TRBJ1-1	ASSSSGQGLRTEAF
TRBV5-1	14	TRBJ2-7	ASSPSSSLMSNEQY
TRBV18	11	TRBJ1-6	ASSSDRDSPLH
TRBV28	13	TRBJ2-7	ASSSVAGGPYEQY
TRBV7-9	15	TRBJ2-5	ASSAGKGLELRETQY
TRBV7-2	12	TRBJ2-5	ASSLSWYQETQY
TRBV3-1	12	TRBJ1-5	ASSPLGAYQPQH
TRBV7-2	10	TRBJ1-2	ASSLALYGYT
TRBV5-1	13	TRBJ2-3	ASSQDGHPTDTQY
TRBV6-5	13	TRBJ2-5	ASSYTLGAQETQY
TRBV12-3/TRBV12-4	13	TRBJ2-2	ASGREAYSTGELF
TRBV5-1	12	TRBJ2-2	ASSSLSGTGELF
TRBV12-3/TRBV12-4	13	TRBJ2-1	ASSLGLAPWNEQF
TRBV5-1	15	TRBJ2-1	ASSLGLAGGVDNEQF
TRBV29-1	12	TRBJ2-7	SVLHTANPYEQY
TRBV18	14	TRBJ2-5	ANSPLRLAGQETQY
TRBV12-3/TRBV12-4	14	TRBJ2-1	ASSSPREGVYNEQF
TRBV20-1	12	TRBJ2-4	SVSIGGAKNIQY
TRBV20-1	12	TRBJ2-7	SAGRLGGSYEQY
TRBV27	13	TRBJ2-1	ASSIGLGNNDGQF
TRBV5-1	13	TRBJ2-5	ASSLDGILGETQY
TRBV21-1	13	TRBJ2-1	ASRGGRAPYNEQF
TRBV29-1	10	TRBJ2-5	SVSGGQETQY
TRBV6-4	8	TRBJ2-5	ASSDSETY
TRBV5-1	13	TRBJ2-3	ASRAGDYQTDTQY
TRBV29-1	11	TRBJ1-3	SVGQNSGNTIY
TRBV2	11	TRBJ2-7	ASRQGGSYEQY